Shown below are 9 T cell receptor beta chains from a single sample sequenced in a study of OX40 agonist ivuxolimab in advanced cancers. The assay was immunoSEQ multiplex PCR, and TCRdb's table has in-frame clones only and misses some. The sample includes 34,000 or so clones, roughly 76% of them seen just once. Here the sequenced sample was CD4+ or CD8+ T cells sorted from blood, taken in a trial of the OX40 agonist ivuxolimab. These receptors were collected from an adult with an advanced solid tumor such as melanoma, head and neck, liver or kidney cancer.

For the CDR3, the DNA is TGTGCCAGCTCACCCCGTACCACAGATACGCAGTATTTT. The encoded protein is CASSPRTTDTQYF. The chain combines TRBV18 with TRBJ2-3, with unresolved D. The CDR3 spans 13 residues. Germline V CDR1 and CDR2: KGHSH, LQKENI. The ends were cut back, 3 bases at V and 2 bases at J, with 6 bases in the middle.

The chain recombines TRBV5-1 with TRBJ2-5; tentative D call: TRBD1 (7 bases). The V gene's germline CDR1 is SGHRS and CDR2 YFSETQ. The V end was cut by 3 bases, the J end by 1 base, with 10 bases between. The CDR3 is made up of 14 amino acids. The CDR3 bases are TGCGCCAGCAGCTGGGGGGACAGCCAAGAGACCCAGTACTTC. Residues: CASSWGDSQETQYF.

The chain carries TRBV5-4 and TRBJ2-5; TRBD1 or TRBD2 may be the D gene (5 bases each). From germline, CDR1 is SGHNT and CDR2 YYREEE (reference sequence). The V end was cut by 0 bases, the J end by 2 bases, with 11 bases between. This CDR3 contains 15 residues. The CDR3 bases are TGTGCCAGCAGCTTGGCGGGACGGGGTCAAGAGACCCAGTACTTC. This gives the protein CASSLAGRGQETQYF.

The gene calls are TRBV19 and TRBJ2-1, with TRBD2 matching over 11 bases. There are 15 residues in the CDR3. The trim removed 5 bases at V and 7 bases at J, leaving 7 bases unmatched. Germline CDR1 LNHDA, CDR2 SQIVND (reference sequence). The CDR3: CASSSQTSGINEQFF. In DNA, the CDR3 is TGTGCCAGTAGTTCCCAGACTAGCGGGATTAATGAGCAGTTCTTC.

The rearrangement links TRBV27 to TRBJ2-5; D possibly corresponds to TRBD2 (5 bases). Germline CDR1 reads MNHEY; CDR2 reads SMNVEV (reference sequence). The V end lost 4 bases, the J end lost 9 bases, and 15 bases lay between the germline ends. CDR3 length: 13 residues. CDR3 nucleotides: TGTGCCAGCAGTTCTAGCCAGGAGCTAGCCCAGTACTTC. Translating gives CASSSSQELAQYF.

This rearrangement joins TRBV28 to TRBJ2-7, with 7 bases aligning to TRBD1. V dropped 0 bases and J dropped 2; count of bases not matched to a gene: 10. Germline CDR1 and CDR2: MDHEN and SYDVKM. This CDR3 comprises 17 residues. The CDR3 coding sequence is TGTGCCAGCAGTTTATGGGAACAGGGGACACCCACCTACGAGCAGTACTTC. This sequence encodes CASSLWEQGTPTYEQYF. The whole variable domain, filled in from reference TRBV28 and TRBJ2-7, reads DVKVTQSSRYLVKRTGEKVFLECVQDMDHENMFWYRQDPGLGLRLIYFSYDVKMKEKGDIPEGYSVSREKKERFSLILESASTNQTSMYLCASSLWEQGTPTYEQYFGPGTRLTVT.

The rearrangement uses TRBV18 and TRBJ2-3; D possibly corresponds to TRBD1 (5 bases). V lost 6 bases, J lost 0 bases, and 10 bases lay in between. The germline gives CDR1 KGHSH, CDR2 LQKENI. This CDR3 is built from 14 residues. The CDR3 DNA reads TGTGCCAGCTCCGACAGAACTAGCACAGATACGCAGTATTTT. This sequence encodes CASSDRTSTDTQYF.

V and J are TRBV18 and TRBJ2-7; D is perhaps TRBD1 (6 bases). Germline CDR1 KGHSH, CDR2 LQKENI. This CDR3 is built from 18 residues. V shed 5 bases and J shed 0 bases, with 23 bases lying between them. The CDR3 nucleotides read TGTGCCAGCTCATCACAGGGAGAAGGGACATATAGCTCCTACGAGCAGTACTTC. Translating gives CASSSQGEGTYSSYEQYF. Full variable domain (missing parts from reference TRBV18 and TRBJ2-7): NAGVMQNPRHLVRRRGQEARLRCSPMKGHSHVYWYRQLPEEGLKFMVYLQKENIIDESGMPKERFSAEFPKEGPSILRIQQVVRGDSAAYFCASSSQGEGTYSSYEQYFGPGTRLTVT.

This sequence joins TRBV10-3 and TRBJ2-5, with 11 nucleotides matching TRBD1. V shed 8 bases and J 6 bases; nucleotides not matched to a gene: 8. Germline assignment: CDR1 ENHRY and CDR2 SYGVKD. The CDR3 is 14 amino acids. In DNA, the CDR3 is TGTGCCATCGCAACCGGGACAGGGGGAAAGACCCAGTACTTC. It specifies CAIATGTGGKTQYF.